The T cell receptor (beta chain) under discussion was sequenced for a study of CD8 T cells in Susac syndrome. General study results and limits: The study's TCR sequencing and HLA analysis drew on a certain number of individuals. That number was acknowledged as relatively small.

Germline-derived CDR1 and CDR2 are DFQATT and SNEGSKA (reference sequence). The CDR3 consists of 13 residues. About this clonotype: Its matching antigen is unknown. A read error may account for a junction end that differs from germline.

Multiple sclerosis controls were treatment-naive patients with stable or active relapsing-remitting disease. The CD8+ and CD4+ T cells were negatively isolated, with the TEMRA cells enriched by FACS. RNA in amounts of about 0.45 to 1 ug was reverse transcribed with random hexamers. The immunoSEQ assay covered 54 Vbeta and 13 Jbeta segments for CDR3. MiXCR, applied by TCRdb to the immunoSEQ multiplex PCR reads, yields one record per CDR3 protein. The sample lists approximately 200,000 distinct CDR3 sequences, about 95% seen once, with roughly 0.088% in the top ten. The sequence was collected from a human donor with multiple sclerosis. The J gene is TRBJ2-1, the V gene TRBV20-1, with a possible D match to TRBD2 (5 bases). The source material was CD4+ T cells from PBMCs. The CDR3 DNA reads TGCAGTGCTAGATCGGGATCCTATAATGAGCAGTTCTTC. It encodes CSARSGSYNEQFF.